This T cell receptor beta chain was obtained from a study of blood T cell repertoires in COVID-19. Turning to the study itself: Samples representing acute and convalescent COVID-19 were sourced from the United States, Italy and Spain. Nucleic acid was either cDNA or gDNA, and it came from T cells, B-cell-depleted T cells, or PBMCs.

Methods used by the authors: By means of reference gene primer amplification, nucleated cell counts were estimated. Assay: immunoSEQ multiplex PCR; the TCRdb copy retains only in-frame clones and omits some. The DNA was the basis for D and trimming; V, J and clone size are from that table. The sample records roughly 180,000 clones, about 84% being singletons. The receptor's source is a human donor in a cohort sampled during active COVID-19. The material sequenced was peripheral blood.

The CDR3 protein is CASSLAVAETGELFF. In DNA, the CDR3 is TGCGCCAGCAGCTTGGCCGTAGCAGAGACCGGGGAGCTGTTTTTT. The genes are TRBV5-1 and TRBJ2-2, with D hard to call. This CDR3 has 15 residues. Germline V gene data show CDR1 as SGHRS and CDR2 as YFSETQ. V dropped 0 bases and J dropped 5 bases, with 11 bases sitting between them.